The 22 T cell receptor beta chains in this list originate from one sample, sequenced in a study of identifying expanded T cells in peripheral blood. Produced via immunoSEQ multiplex PCR; TCRdb's table is partial and in-frame only. The sample holds around 85,000 clones, roughly 90% seen once. The sequenced sample was blood. All receptors derive from a person aged 18 to 70 in good health.

This chain uses TRBV6-5 with TRBJ2-7; 11 bases align to TRBD1. V lost 0 bases and J lost 2; bases outside the gene matches: 0. This CDR3 region has 15 residues. CDR1 and CDR2 from the germline V gene are MNHEY and SVGAGI. The CDR3 loop is CASSYSDRGPYEQYF. The CDR3 nucleotides are TGTGCCAGCAGTTACTCGGACAGGGGGCCCTACGAGCAGTACTTC.

The chain joins TRBV6-4 to TRBJ2-7; TRBD1 or TRBD2 may be the D gene (6 bases each). Germline V gene data show CDR1 as MRHNA and CDR2 as SNTAGT. Trimming removed 11 bases from V and 6 bases from J, with 8 bases in between. The length of the CDR3 is 9 residues. For the CDR3, the DNA is TGTGCCGGAGGGGGCGAGCAGTACTTC. This encodes CAGGGEQYF.

This rearrangement joins TRBV5-4 to TRBJ2-2; 7 nucleotides line up with TRBD1. V was pared by 4 bases and J by 0 bases, with 6 bases of the junction left unmatched. The V gene's germline CDR1 is SGHNT and CDR2 YYREEE (reference sequence). The CDR3 runs to 16 residues. The DNA for the CDR3 is TGTGCCAGCAGCACGAACACAGGGGCGAACACCGGGGAGCTGTTTTTT. Translating gives CASSTNTGANTGELFF.

The rearrangement uses TRBV25-1 and TRBJ2-7; D may match TRBD1 or TRBD2 (5 bases each). V was clipped by 4 bases and J by 3 bases, with 16 bases between them. The CDR3 runs to 15 residues. Germline CDR1 MGHDK, CDR2 SYGVNS. CDR3 DNA: TGTGCCAGCAGTGTTGGGGACGCAGGAAACTACGAGCAGTACTTC. It specifies CASSVGDAGNYEQYF.

This rearrangement joins TRBV7-9 to TRBJ2-1; 7 bases fit TRBD2. The germline V gene has CDR1 SEHNR and CDR2 FQNEAQ (reference sequence). This CDR3 contains 14 residues. V was pared by 2 bases and J by 6 bases, with 4 bases of the junction left unmatched. This CDR3 reads CASSLTLAVNEQFF. CDR3 DNA sequence: TGTGCCAGCAGCTTAACGCTAGCGGTCAATGAGCAGTTCTTC.

This chain links TRBV6-5 with TRBJ2-7, with D perhaps matching TRBD1 (6 bases). The germline V gene has CDR1 MNHEY and CDR2 SVGAGI. This CDR3 is built from 13 residues. The germline V and J ends were trimmed by 6 bases and 0 bases, with 9 bases remaining between them. CDR3 nucleotides: TGTGCCAGCAGCCAACAGGGCTCCTACGAGCAGTACTTC. Its translation: CASSQQGSYEQYF.

This chain connects TRBV5-6 to TRBJ2-7; 11 nucleotides align to TRBD1. J was trimmed by 2 bases and V by 4 bases; bases with no gene match: 5. Germline CDR1 SGHDT, CDR2 YYEEEE. The CDR3 has 15 amino acids. The CDR3 DNA reads TGTGCCAGCAGCACGGGGACAGGGGGTCCCTACGAGCAGTACTTC. It specifies CASSTGTGGPYEQYF.

The chain is built from TRBV7-2 and TRBJ2-3; 8 nucleotides agree with TRBD1. In germline, CDR1 is SGHTA, CDR2 FQGNSA. V dropped 6 bases and J dropped 4; count of bases not matched to a gene: 9. The CDR3 extends over 15 amino acids. CDR3 sequence reads: CASSLRTGYADTQYF. CDR3 DNA: TGTGCCAGCAGTCTCAGGACAGGGTATGCAGATACGCAGTATTTT. Based on the CDR3 plus reference TRBV7-2 and TRBJ2-3, the full variable domain is GAGVSQSPSNKVTEKGKDVELRCDPISGHTALYWYRQSLGQGLEFLIYFQGNSAPDKSGLPSDRFSAERTGGSVSTLTIQRTQQEDSAVYLCASSLRTGYADTQYFGPGTRLTVL.

The chain employs TRBV19 and TRBJ1-2; 9 bases agree with TRBD1. Germline CDR1 LNHDA, CDR2 SQIVND (reference sequence). Trimming cost V 6 bases and J 5 bases; bases outside gene matches: 7. This CDR3 contains 14 residues. CDR3 bases: TGTGCCAGTAGCAAACAGGGGGCTGAATATGGCTACACCTTC. Protein: CASSKQGAEYGYTF.

This clone is a singleton in its sample. The V and J genes are TRBV2 and TRBJ1-1; TRBD1 might be the D (6 bases). The CDR3 spans 13 residues. CDR1 is SNHLY and CDR2 is FYNNEI in the germline V gene. V lost 5 bases to trimming and J lost 0 bases, with 7 bases between them. CDR3 protein: CASSRGMNTEAFF. The DNA of the CDR3 is TGTGCCAGCAGTAGGGGGATGAACACTGAAGCTTTCTTT.

A few counts support this clone. This rearrangement joins TRBV10-3 to TRBJ2-3; 8 bases map to TRBD2. Germline CDR1 reads ENHRY; CDR2 reads SYGVKD. This CDR3 is built from 13 residues. Germline trimming cut 6 bases from V and 4 bases from J; bases unmatched to any gene: 3. This chain's CDR3 is CAIRGGGPDTQYF. Written as DNA, the CDR3 is TGTGCCATCAGGGGCGGGGGGCCAGATACGCAGTATTTT.

V usage is TRBV5-5 and J usage is TRBJ1-1; D call uncertain. The V gene lost 7 bases and the J gene lost 4 bases, with 11 bases spanning the gap. The germline CDR1 and CDR2 sequences are SGHKS and YYEKEE (reference sequence). This CDR3 contains 12 residues. The CDR3 spells CASCREFTEAFF. In DNA, the CDR3 is TGTGCCAGCTGCCGGGAGTTCACTGAAGCTTTCTTT.

This clone has only one observation. The rearrangement links TRBV14 to TRBJ1-2; D is unclear. The V gene lost 2 bases and the J gene lost 3 bases, with 7 bases spanning the gap. The CDR3 has 13 residues. CDR1 and CDR2 from the germline V gene are SGHDN and FVKESK. CDR3 amino acids: CASSQTPYYGYTF. CDR3 nucleotide sequence: TGTGCCAGCAGCCAAACACCGTACTATGGCTACACCTTC.

The chain combines TRBV5-1 with TRBJ2-5; TRBD1 matches at 8 bases. From germline, CDR1 is SGHRS and CDR2 YFSETQ. This CDR3 is 14 amino acids long. V gave up 5 bases and J gave up 4 bases; unmatched junction bases: 7. CDR3 nucleotides: TGCGCCAGCAGTAGGAGTGGGACAGGAGAGACCCAGTACTTC. Residues: CASSRSGTGETQYF.

The rearrangement joins TRBV19 to TRBJ2-2; TRBD2 might be the D (6 bases). The V gene's germline CDR1 is LNHDA and CDR2 SQIVND (reference sequence). The CDR3 contains 14 residues. The V gene lost 2 bases and the J gene lost 8 bases, with 12 bases spanning the gap. The CDR3 coding sequence is TGTGCCAGTAGTATAACGGGGGATAAGGGGGAGCTGTTTTTT. Amino acid sequence: CASSITGDKGELFF.

This clone was observed a handful of times. The rearrangement links TRBV7-2 to TRBJ2-5; tentatively, D is TRBD1 (5 bases). The CDR3 totals 14 residues. V lost 5 bases, J lost 2 bases, and 12 bases lay in between. Per the germline V gene, CDR1 is SGHTA and CDR2 is FQGNSA. CDR3 residues: CASSLDRIQETQYF. The DNA of the CDR3 is TGTGCCAGCAGCCTCGACAGAATACAAGAGACCCAGTACTTC.

The chain employs TRBV2 and TRBJ1-3; tentatively, D is TRBD1 (6 bases). Germline V CDR1 and CDR2: SNHLY, FYNNEI. Trimming took 3 bases from V and 4 from J, leaving 13 bases between them. The CDR3 covers 15 residues. The CDR3 nucleotides read TGTGCCAGCAGTGACAGAGGGGGGTCGGGAAACACCATATATTTT. Its protein product is CASSDRGGSGNTIYF.

The J gene is TRBJ2-6, the V gene TRBV19; D might be TRBD1 (6 bases). Trimming pared 3 bases from V and 4 bases from J, leaving 16 bases between. The CDR3 covers 17 residues. The germline gives CDR1 LNHDA, CDR2 SQIVND (reference sequence). CDR3 protein: CASSMVRGIAGANVLTF. CDR3 DNA sequence: TGTGCCAGTAGTATGGTAAGGGGGATAGCCGGGGCCAACGTCCTGACTTTC.

The chain uses TRBV19 and TRBJ1-5; tentative D call: TRBD1 (6 bases). The CDR3 consists of 16 residues. Trimming shortened V by 7 bases and J by 3 bases, and 19 bases separated the two germline ends. Germline V CDR1 and CDR2: LNHDA, SQIVND (reference sequence). The CDR3 reads CASTSGGASINQPQHF. CDR3 DNA sequence: TGTGCCAGTACCTCCGGGGGGGCTTCAATCAATCAGCCCCAGCATTTT. The variable domain in full, with the rest retrieved from reference TRBV19 and TRBJ1-5, is DGGITQSPKYLFRKEGQNVTLSCEQNLNHDAMYWYRQDPGQGLRLIYYSQIVNDFQKGDIAEGYSVSREKKESFPLTVTSAQKNPTAFYLCASTSGGASINQPQHFGDGTRLSIL.

The rearrangement links TRBV7-2 to TRBJ2-7; 8 bases map to TRBD1. The CDR3 has 13 residues. Germline values: CDR1 SGHTA, CDR2 FQGNSA. With 5 bases clipped from V and 3 bases from J, the junction kept 3 bases outside the gene matches. Here the CDR3 DNA reads TGTGCCAGCAGCGGACAGGGACTCTACGAGCAGTACTTC. Its translation: CASSGQGLYEQYF. The full variable domain, completed using reference TRBV7-2 and TRBJ2-7, is GAGVSQSPSNKVTEKGKDVELRCDPISGHTALYWYRQSLGQGLEFLIYFQGNSAPDKSGLPSDRFSAERTGGSVSTLTIQRTQQEDSAVYLCASSGQGLYEQYFGPGTRLTVT.

This clone was recorded once. The chain carries TRBV14 and TRBJ2-7, with D possibly being TRBD2 (6 bases). The germline V and J ends were trimmed by 0 bases and 7 bases, with 10 bases remaining between them. This CDR3 has 13 amino acids. Germline values: CDR1 SGHDN, CDR2 FVKESK. CDR3 protein: CASSQDLGGEQYF. CDR3 nucleotide sequence: TGTGCCAGCAGCCAAGATTTGGGGGGAGAGCAGTACTTC.

This clone was seen only once. The J gene is TRBJ2-5, the V gene TRBV7-2; 11 positions agree with TRBD2. The CDR3 spans 16 residues. Trimming removed 4 bases from V and 3 bases from J; junction bases left unmatched: 7. The V gene's germline CDR1 is SGHTA and CDR2 FQGNSA. CDR3 residues: CASSSRLAGLEETQYF. CDR3 coding DNA: TGTGCCAGCAGCTCACGACTAGCGGGGTTGGAAGAGACCCAGTACTTC.